The rows below give T cell receptor beta chains drawn from one sample of a study of T cells in Graves' hyperthyroidism and ophthalmopathy. TCRdb re-called the multiplex PCR reads through MiXCR, storing one row per CDR3 protein. The sample consists of 490,000 or so distinct CDR3 sequences, 15% to 20% of them appearing once. Sequencing used blood. The receptor source for this set is a man aged 40-49 years with Graves' ophthalmopathy. Both conserved end residues are part of each CDR3. The D gene is left open where the match is weak. The size field is filled for only some rows; it gives once, few, many or a size class.

>TRBJ1-2|few|NA|TRBV7-8
CASSLDLSNYGYTF
TGTGCCAGCAGCTTAGATTTGAGTAACTATGGCTACACCTTC
>TRBJ1-6|few|NA|TRBV4-1
CASSQALGGANSPLHF
TGCGCCAGCAGCCAAGCTTTGGGGGGGGCCAATTCACCCCTCCACTTT
>TRBJ2-2|NA|TRBD2|TRBV7-2
CASRITSGSVWGELFF
TGTGCCAGCAGGATTACTAGCGGGAGTGTTTGGGGGGAGCTGTTTTTT
>TRBJ1-2|NA|NA|TRBV5-4
CASSLEGYSYGYTF
TGTGCCAGCAGCTTGGAGGGGTATAGCTATGGCTACACCTTC
>TRBJ2-5|NA|TRBD1|TRBV9
CASSADRDQETQYF
TGTGCCAGCAGCGCAGACAGGGACCAAGAGACCCAGTACTTC
>TRBJ2-3|few|TRBD1|TRBV5-8
CASSSGTGRDTQYF
TGTGCCAGCAGCTCCGGGACAGGGAGGGATACGCAGTATTTT
>TRBJ1-5|NA|NA|TRBV28
CASSSGRWQPQHF
TGTGCCAGCAGCTCAGGGAGGTGGCAGCCCCAGCATTTT
>TRBJ2-6|NA|TRBD1|TRBV5-1
CASSLVAGGSGANVLTF
TGCGCCAGCAGCTTGGTGGCAGGGGGCTCTGGGGCCAACGTCCTGACTTTC
>TRBJ1-1|NA|NA|TRBV6-5
CASSYGGHWNTEAFF
TGTGCCAGCAGTTACGGGGGACACTGGAACACTGAAGCTTTCTTT
>TRBJ1-5|few|NA|TRBV7-8
CASKLIARDQPQHF
TGTGCCAGCAAACTCATAGCCCGGGATCAGCCCCAGCATTTT
>TRBJ2-7|NA|TRBD2|TRBV11-3
CASSRGTNEQYF
TGTGCCAGCAGCCGGGGGACTAACGAGCAGTACTTC
>TRBJ1-5|few|NA|TRBV6-1
CASSVGYGGGNQPQHF
TGTGCCAGCAGTGTGGGGTACGGAGGTGGCAATCAGCCCCAGCATTTT
>TRBJ1-1|NA|NA|TRBV7-2
CASSLGFRDTEAFF
TGTGCCAGCAGCTTAGGTTTTAGGGACACTGAAGCTTTCTTT
>TRBJ2-1|NA|TRBD1|TRBV6-2/TRBV6-3
CASSSGQVGGYEQFF
TGTGCCAGCAGTTCGGGACAGGTTGGTGGCTATGAGCAGTTCTTC
>TRBJ2-5|few|NA|TRBV7-8
CASSPPGGSKETQYF
TGTGCCAGCAGCCCCCCAGGAGGGTCTAAAGAGACCCAGTACTTC
>TRBJ2-2|few|TRBD1|TRBV7-6
CASSRQGWGTGELFF
TGTGCCAGCAGCAGACAGGGTTGGGGCACCGGGGAGCTGTTTTTT
>TRBJ2-3|few|NA|TRBV20-1
CSARPPNTGTDTQYF
TGCAGTGCTCGCCCCCCCAACACTGGCACAGATACGCAGTATTTT
>TRBJ2-3|NA|NA|TRBV9
CASSFSGEADTQYF
TGTGCCAGCAGCTTTTCGGGGGAGGCAGATACGCAGTATTTT
>TRBJ1-5|NA|NA|TRBV27
CASRSTGANQPQHF
TGTGCCAGCAGATCTACGGGGGCCAATCAGCCCCAGCATTTT
>TRBJ2-3|many|TRBD2|TRBV13
CASSHPGLAFTDTQYF
TGTGCCAGCAGCCATCCGGGACTAGCGTTTACAGATACGCAGTATTTT
>TRBJ2-5|many|NA|TRBV7-9
CASSTPGKGVGETQYF
TGTGCCAGCAGCACCCCCGGGAAAGGGGTAGGAGAGACCCAGTACTTC
>TRBJ2-1|many|NA|TRBV7-2
CASSPPPVAYNEQFF
TGTGCCAGCAGCCCCCCCCCCGTCGCCTACAATGAGCAGTTCTTC
>TRBJ1-2|NA|NA|TRBV25-1
CASSDLTGNYGYTF
TGTGCCAGCAGTGACCTAACAGGGAACTATGGCTACACCTTC
>TRBJ2-5|few|TRBD2|TRBV4-2
CASSQGGTSGRGETQYF
TGTGCCAGCAGCCAAGGGGGGACTAGCGGGAGAGGAGAGACCCAGTACTTC
>TRBJ2-7|many|NA|TRBV5-5
CASRGTRSSYEQYF
TGTGCCAGCAGAGGGACAAGGAGCTCCTACGAGCAGTACTTC
>TRBJ2-7|many|TRBD1|TRBV11-2
CASSLGQGEQYF
TGTGCCAGCAGCTTAGGACAGGGAGAGCAGTACTTC
>TRBJ1-4|many|NA|TRBV7-2
CASSLAPPGLNEKLFF
TGTGCCAGCAGCTTAGCACCACCGGGACTGAACGAAAAACTGTTTTTT
>TRBJ2-3|many|NA|TRBV3-1
CASSQDPLLTDTQYF
TGTGCCAGCAGCCAAGACCCCCTTCTCACAGATACGCAGTATTTT
>TRBJ2-1|NA|NA|TRBV14
CASSQGVGLQFNEQFF
TGTGCCAGCAGCCAAGGAGTGGGACTGCAATTCAATGAGCAGTTCTTC
>TRBJ1-2|NA|NA|TRBV20-1
CSAKESSSYGYTF
TGCAGTGCGAAGGAGAGTAGTAGCTATGGCTACACCTTC
>TRBJ2-2|many|TRBD1|TRBV7-8
CASRRTGYTGELFF
TGTGCCAGCAGGCGGACAGGGTACACCGGGGAGCTGTTTTTT
>TRBJ1-4|many|NA|TRBV20-1
CSARDPGHGEKLFF
TGCAGTGCTAGAGATCCAGGCCATGGCGAAAAACTGTTTTTT
>TRBJ1-1|NA|TRBD1|TRBV29-1
CSVKGAVTEAFF
TGCAGCGTTAAGGGGGCTGTCACTGAAGCTTTCTTT
>TRBJ2-3|few|NA|TRBV29-1
CSVDRRISDTQYF
TGCAGCGTTGACAGGAGGATTTCAGATACGCAGTATTTT
>TRBJ2-2|NA|NA|TRBV7-2
CASSFYICSASGTDTGELFF
NA
>TRBJ2-5|many|NA|TRBV7-2
CASSLGSSETQYF
TGTGCCAGCAGCTTAGGGTCGTCGGAGACCCAGTACTTC
>TRBJ2-7|few|NA|TRBV7-3
CASSAKPRLRRAYEQYF
TGTGCCAGCAGCGCGAAACCCCGACTTCGACGGGCCTACGAGCAGTACTTC
>TRBJ2-5|many|NA|TRBV2
CASRQVYQETQYF
TGTGCCAGCAGACAGGTTTACCAAGAGACCCAGTACTTC
>TRBJ2-6|NA|TRBD1|TRBV4-1
CASSLSGQGASGANVLTF
TGCGCCAGCAGCCTATCGGGACAGGGGGCTAGTGGGGCCAACGTCCTGACTTTC
>TRBJ2-2|NA|NA|TRBV12-3/TRBV12-4
CASSFRLQGNTGELFF
TGTGCCAGCAGTTTTCGTTTACAGGGGAACACCGGGGAGCTGTTTTTT
>TRBJ2-2|NA|NA|TRBV6-5
CASSYDGGELFF
TGTGCCAGCAGTTACGACGGCGGGGAGCTGTTTTTT
>TRBJ2-5|many|TRBD2|TRBV2
CASRGTSGRAGGETQYF
TGTGCCAGCAGGGGGACTAGCGGGAGGGCCGGGGGAGAGACCCAGTACTTC
>TRBJ2-7|few|NA|TRBV28
CASSFGDESYEQYF
TGTGCCAGCAGTTTTGGGGACGAAAGCTACGAGCAGTACTTC
>TRBJ2-1|few|TRBD2|TRBV7-2
CASSFNRGGRYNEQFF
TGTGCCAGCAGCTTCAATCGGGGGGGCCGCTACAATGAGCAGTTCTTC
>TRBJ1-2|many|NA|TRBV18
CASSPPQEFYGYTF
TGTGCCAGCTCACCACCTCAGGAATTCTATGGCTACACCTTC
>TRBJ2-2|NA|NA|TRBV3-1
CSSSQVRGTWGGELFF
TGTTCCAGCAGCCAAGTCCGCGGGACCTGGGGCGGGGAGCTGTTTTTT
>TRBJ2-1|many|TRBD2|TRBV20-1
CSARSETSGRATYNEQFF
TGCAGTGCTCGATCCGAGACTAGCGGGAGGGCCACCTACAATGAGCAGTTCTTC
>TRBJ2-7|many|TRBD2|TRBV4-3
CASSQDRSGTYEQYF
TGCGCCAGCAGCCAAGATCGGAGCGGGACCTACGAGCAGTACTTC
>TRBJ2-1|many|NA|TRBV12-3/TRBV12-4
CASSSFNEQFF
TGTGCCAGCAGTTCTTTCAATGAGCAGTTCTTC
>TRBJ2-7|NA|NA|TRBV19
CATADSYEQYF
TGTGCCACCGCGGACTCCTACGAGCAGTACTTC
>TRBJ2-1|many|TRBD2|TRBV5-1
CASNSLAGVYNEQFF
TGCGCCAGCAACTCTCTAGCGGGGGTTTACAATGAGCAGTTCTTC